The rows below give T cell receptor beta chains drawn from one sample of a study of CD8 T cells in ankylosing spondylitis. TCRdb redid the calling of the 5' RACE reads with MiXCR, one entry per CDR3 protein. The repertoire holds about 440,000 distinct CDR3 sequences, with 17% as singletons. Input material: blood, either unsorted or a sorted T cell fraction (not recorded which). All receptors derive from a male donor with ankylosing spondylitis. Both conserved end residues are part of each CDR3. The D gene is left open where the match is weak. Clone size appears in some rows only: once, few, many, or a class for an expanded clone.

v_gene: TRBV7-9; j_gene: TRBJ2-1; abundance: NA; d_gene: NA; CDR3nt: TGTGCCAGCAGCCCGCCCCCCCGGTTCAGTGCCAATGAGCAGTTCTTC; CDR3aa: CASSPPPRFSANEQFF
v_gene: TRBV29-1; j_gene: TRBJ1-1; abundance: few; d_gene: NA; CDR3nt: TGCAGCGCCGTAGGGGTGATGGAGGACACTGAAGCTTTCTTT; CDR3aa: CSAVGVMEDTEAFF
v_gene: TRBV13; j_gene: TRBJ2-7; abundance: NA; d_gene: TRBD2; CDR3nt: TGTGCCAGCAGCTTGCGGACTAGCGGGAGGGCCTCCTACGAGCAGTACTTC; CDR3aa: CASSLRTSGRASYEQYF
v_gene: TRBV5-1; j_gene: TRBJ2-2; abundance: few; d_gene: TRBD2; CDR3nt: TGCGCCAGCAGCCCGGGAGGGATGAACACCGGGGAGCTGTTTTTT; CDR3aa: CASSPGGMNTGELFF
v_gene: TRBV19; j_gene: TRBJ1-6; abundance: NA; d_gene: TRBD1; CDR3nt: TGTGCCAGTAGTGCAACAGGGGGCAAATCACCCCTCCACTTT; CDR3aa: CASSATGGKSPLHF
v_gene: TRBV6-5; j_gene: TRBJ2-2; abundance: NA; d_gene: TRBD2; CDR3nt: TGTGCCAGCAGTTACGTTCTAGCGGGAATCGGGGAGCTGTTTTTT; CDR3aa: CASSYVLAGIGELFF
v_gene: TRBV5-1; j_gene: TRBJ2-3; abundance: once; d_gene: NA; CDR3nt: TGCGCCAGCAAATTGGAAGTGGTAGATACGCAGTATTTT; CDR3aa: CASKLEVVDTQYF
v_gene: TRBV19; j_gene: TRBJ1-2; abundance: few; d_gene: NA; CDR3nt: TGTGCCAGCCAGGCCAGGTCTACGGATGGCTACACCTTC; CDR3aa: CASQARSTDGYTF
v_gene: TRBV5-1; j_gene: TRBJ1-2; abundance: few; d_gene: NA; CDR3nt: TGCGCCAGCAGCTTGGGATGGACCTCCTCACAGGGCTATGGCTACACCTTC; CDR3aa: CASSLGWTSSQGYGYTF
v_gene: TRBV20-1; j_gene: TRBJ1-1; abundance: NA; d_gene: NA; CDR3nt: TGCAGTGCTAGATCCCAGGCGAACACTGAAGCTTTCTTT; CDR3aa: CSARSQANTEAFF
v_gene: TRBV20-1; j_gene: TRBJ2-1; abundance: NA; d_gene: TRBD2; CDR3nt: TGCAGTGCTAGGAGTACGGCGGGAGCATACAATGAGCAGTTCTTC; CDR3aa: CSARSTAGAYNEQFF
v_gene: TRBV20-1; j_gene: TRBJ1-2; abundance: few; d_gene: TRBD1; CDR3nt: TGCAGTGCCGCTGACAGGGTCTATGGCTACACCTTC; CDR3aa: CSAADRVYGYTF
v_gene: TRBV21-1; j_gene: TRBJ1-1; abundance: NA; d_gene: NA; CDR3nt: TGTGCCAGCAGCAAAATAGGGCAAAAAGCAAGCGACACTGAAGCTTTCTTT; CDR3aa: CASSKIGQKASDTEAFF
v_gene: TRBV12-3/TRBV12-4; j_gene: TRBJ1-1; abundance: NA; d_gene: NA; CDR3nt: TGTGCCAGCAGTTTTTGGGGGGCCCCTGAAGCTTTCTTT; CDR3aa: CASSFWGAPEAFF
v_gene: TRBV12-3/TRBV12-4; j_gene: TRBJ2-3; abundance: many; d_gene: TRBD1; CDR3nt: TGTGCCAGCAGTAGAGACAGGGCGGTTGGCACAGATACGCAGTATTTT; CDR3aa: CASSRDRAVGTDTQYF
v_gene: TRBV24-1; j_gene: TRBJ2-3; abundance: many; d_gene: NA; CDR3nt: TGTGCCACCAGTGATTTAAGTGCCAGAGATACGCAGTATTTT; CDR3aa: CATSDLSARDTQYF
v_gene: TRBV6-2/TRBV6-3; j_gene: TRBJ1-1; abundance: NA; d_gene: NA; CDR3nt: TGTGCCAGCAGTTACACCGGGGTCCTCACTGAAGCTTTCTTT; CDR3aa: CASSYTGVLTEAFF
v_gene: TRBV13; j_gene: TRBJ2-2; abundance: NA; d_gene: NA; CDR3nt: TGTGCCAGCAGCAGCCGGAAAGGCACCGGGGAGCTGTTTTTT; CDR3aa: CASSSRKGTGELFF
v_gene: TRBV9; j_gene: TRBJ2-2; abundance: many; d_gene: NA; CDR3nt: TGTGCCAGCAGCCCAGCAGGGTCGAGGCGGGAGCTGTTTTTT; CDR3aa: CASSPAGSRRELFF
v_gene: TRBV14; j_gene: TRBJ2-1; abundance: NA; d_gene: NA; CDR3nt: TGTGCCAGCAGCCAAAGGGGTGATGAGCAGTTCTTC; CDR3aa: CASSQRGDEQFF
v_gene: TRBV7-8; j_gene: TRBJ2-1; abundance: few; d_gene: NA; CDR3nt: TGTGCCAGCAGCTTACTAGCTTGGTATGAGCAGTTCTTC; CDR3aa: CASSLLAWYEQFF
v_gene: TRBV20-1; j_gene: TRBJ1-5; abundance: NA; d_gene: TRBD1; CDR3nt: TGCAGTGCTCCCTCCGGGACAGGGTTTGGCCAGCCCCAGCATTTT; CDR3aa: CSAPSGTGFGQPQHF
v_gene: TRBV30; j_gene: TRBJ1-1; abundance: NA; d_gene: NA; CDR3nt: TGTGCCTGGAGTGAGATGAACACTGAAGCTTTCTTT; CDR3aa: CAWSEMNTEAFF
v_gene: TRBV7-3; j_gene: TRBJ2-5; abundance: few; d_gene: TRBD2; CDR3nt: TGTGCCAGCAGCAAGGACGGGGGGGACCAGTACTTC; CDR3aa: CASSKDGGDQYF
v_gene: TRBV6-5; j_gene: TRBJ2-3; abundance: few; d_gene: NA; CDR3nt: TGTGCCACGAAGAGGGCAGATACGCAGTATTTT; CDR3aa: CATKRADTQYF
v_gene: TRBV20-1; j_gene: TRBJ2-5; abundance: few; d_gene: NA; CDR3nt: TGCAGTGCCCCTAGGGGAGAAGAGACCCAGTACTTC; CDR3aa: CSAPRGEETQYF
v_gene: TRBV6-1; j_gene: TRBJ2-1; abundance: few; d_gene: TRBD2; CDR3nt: TGTGCCAGCAGGTTCCAGACTAGCTTCAGCTCCTACAATGAGCAGTTCTTC; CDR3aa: CASRFQTSFSSYNEQFF
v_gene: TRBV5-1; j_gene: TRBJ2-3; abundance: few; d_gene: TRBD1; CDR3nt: TGCGCCAGCAGCTTCAGCCCCGGGACAGACATTACGCAGTATTTT; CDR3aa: CASSFSPGTDITQYF
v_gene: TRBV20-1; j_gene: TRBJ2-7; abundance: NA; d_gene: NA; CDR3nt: TGCAGTGCTAGAGATACCGGGAGCTCCTACGAGCAGTACTTC; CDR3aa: CSARDTGSSYEQYF
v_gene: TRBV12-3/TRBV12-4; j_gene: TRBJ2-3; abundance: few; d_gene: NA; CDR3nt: TGTGCCAGCAGAGCCACAGGCACAGATACGCAGTATTTT; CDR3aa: CASRATGTDTQYF
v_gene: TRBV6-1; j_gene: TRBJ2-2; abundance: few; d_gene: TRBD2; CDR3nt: TGTGCCACCCGTGGAGCGGGAAACACCGGGGAGCTGTTTTTT; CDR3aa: CATRGAGNTGELFF
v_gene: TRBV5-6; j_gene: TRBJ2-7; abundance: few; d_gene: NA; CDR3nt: TGTGGTCAGGGGCAGGCAGTCTCCTACGAGCAGTACTTC; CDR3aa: CGQGQAVSYEQYF
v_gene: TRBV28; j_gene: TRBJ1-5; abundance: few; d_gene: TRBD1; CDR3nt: TGTGCCAGCAGTGGATTGACAGGGACCCATCAGCCCCAGCATTTT; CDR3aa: CASSGLTGTHQPQHF
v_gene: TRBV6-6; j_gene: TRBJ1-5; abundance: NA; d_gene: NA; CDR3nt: TGTGCCAGCAGTTACCCATATCAGCCCCAGCATTTT; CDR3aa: CASSYPYQPQHF
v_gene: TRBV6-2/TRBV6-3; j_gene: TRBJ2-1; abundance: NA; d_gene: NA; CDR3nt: TGTGCCAGCAGGGCGAGGGAGCAGAAGGTCAATGAGCAGTTCTTC; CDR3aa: CASRAREQKVNEQFF
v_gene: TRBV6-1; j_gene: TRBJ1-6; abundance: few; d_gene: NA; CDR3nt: TGTGCCAGCGTCGACTATAATTCACCCCTCCACTTT; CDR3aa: CASVDYNSPLHF
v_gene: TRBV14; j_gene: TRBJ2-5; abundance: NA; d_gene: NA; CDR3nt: TGTGCCAGCAGCGCCCACGACTTGGAGACCCAGTACTTC; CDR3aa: CASSAHDLETQYF
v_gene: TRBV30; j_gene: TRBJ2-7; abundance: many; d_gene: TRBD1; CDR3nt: TGTGCCTGGAGTCCCGGGACAGTAACCTACGAGCAGTACTTC; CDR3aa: CAWSPGTVTYEQYF
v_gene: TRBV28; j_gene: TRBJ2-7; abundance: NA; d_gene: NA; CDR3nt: TGTGCCAGCATCGGAAACCTCAGGTACGAGCAGTACTTC; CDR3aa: CASIGNLRYEQYF
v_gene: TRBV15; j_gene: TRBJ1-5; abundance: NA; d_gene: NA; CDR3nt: TGTGCCACCAGCGGACAGAATAGCAATCAGCCCCAGCATTTT; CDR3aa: CATSGQNSNQPQHF
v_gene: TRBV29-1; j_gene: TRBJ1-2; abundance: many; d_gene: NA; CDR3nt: TGCAGCGTTGAAGGGGTTGACTATGGCTACACCTTC; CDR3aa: CSVEGVDYGYTF
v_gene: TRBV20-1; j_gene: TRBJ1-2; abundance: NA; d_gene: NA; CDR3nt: TGCAGTGCCAGAGCCCGGACCACTCACCCCAACTATGGCTACACCTTC; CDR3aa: CSARARTTHPNYGYTF
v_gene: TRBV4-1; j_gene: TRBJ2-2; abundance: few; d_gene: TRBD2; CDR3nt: TGCGCCAGCAGCCCCAGGGGAACGGGACTAGCGGGAGGCGGCCCCGGGGAGCTGTTTTTT; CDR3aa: CASSPRGTGLAGGGPGELFF
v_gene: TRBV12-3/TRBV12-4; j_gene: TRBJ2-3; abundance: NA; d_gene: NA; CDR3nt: TGTGCCAGCAGCCGTCAGGGACGTCAGGGGACAGATACGCAGTATTTT; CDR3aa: CASSRQGRQGTDTQYF
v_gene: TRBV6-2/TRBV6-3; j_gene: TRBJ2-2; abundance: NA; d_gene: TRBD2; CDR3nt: TGTGCCAGCACCGGGAGGGGAAACGGGGAGCTGTTTTTT; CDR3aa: CASTGRGNGELFF
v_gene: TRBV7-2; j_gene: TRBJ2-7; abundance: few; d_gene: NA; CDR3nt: TGTGCCAGCAGCTTAAAGGGGGGCGACTACGAGCAGTACTTC; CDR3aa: CASSLKGGDYEQYF
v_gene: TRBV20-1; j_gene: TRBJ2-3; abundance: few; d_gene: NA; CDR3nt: TGCAGTGCTAGAGATCCCCTAGAGAGCACAGATACGCAGTATTTT; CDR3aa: CSARDPLESTDTQYF
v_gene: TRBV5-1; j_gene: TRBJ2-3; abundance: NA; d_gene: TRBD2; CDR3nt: TGCGCCAGCAGCGTAGCGGGGGGCTGGGCAGATACGCAGTATTTT; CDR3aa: CASSVAGGWADTQYF
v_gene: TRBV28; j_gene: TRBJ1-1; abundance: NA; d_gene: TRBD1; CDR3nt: TGTGCCAGCAGGCCGCCAGGGGGAAGGCTTGAAGCTTTCTTT; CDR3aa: CASRPPGGRLEAFF
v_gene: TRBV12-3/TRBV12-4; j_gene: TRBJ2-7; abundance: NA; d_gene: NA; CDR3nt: TGTGCCAGCAGTTTAGCGCAGGACTACGAGCAGTACTTC; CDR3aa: CASSLAQDYEQYF
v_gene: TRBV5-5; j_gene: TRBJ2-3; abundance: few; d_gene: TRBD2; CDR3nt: TGTGCCAGCAGCTTGGCGCTAGCGGGAGGAGCAGATACGCAGTATTTT; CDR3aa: CASSLALAGGADTQYF
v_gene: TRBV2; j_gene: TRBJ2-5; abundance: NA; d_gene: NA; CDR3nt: TGTGCCAGCAGTGAGCAGACAGGACAAGAGACCCAGTACTTC; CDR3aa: CASSEQTGQETQYF
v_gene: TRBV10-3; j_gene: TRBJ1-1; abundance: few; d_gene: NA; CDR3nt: TGTGCCATCAGAGGCGATCCTAAAAACACTGAAGCTTTCTTT; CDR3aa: CAIRGDPKNTEAFF
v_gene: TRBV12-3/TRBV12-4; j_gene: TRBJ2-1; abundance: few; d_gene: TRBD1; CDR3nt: TGTGCCAGCAGTCCGAGACAGGGGGGGAATGAGCAGTTCTTC; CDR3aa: CASSPRQGGNEQFF
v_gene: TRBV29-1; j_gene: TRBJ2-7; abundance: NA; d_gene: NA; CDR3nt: TGCAGCGTTGAAAAGCAGGGTTTCGGGACCTACGAGCAGTACTTC; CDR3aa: CSVEKQGFGTYEQYF
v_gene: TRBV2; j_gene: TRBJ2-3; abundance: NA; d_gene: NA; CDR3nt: TGTGCCAGCAGTCTCTTGGGGTCCTTCGCGACAGATACGCAGTATTTT; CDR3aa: CASSLLGSFATDTQYF
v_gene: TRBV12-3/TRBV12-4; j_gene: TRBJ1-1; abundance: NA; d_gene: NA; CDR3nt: TGTGCCAGCAGTCGAAGGAACACTGAAGCTTTCTTT; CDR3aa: CASSRRNTEAFF
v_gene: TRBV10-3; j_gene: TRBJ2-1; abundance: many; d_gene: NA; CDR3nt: TGTGCCATCAGTGAGTCTGTACAGGGATGGAAGAATGAGCAGTTCTTC; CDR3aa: CAISESVQGWKNEQFF
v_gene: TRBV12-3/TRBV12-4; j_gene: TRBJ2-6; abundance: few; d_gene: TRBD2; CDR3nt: TGTGCCAGCAGCCTCGCCAGCGGGAGCTCTGGGGCCAACGTCCTGACTTTC; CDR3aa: CASSLASGSSGANVLTF